This TCR beta chain was captured in a study of CD8 T cells in Susac syndrome. Random hexamers were used to reverse transcribe 0.5 to 1 ug of RNA. An immunoSEQ multiplex PCR generated amplified TCR beta CDR3 products spanning 54 Vbeta and 13 Jbeta. TCRdb recomputed calls from the immunoSEQ multiplex PCR reads with MiXCR, one row per CDR3 protein. Of 160,000 or so distinct CDR3 sequences listed, 85% to 95% are singletons. TCR beta from blood CD8+ and CD4+ T cells was sequenced. TEMRA cells were FACS-enriched and CD8+ and CD4+ T cells negatively isolated. Germline CDR1 MNHEY, CDR2 SVGEGT. This CDR3 is 18 amino acids long. With 5 bases clipped from V and 1 base from J, the junction kept 13 bases outside the gene matches.

The specimen was CD8+ T cells from PBMCs. This clonotype was sampled from a human donor with multiple sclerosis. V and J are TRBV6-2 or TRBV6-3 and TRBJ2-2, with 7 positions matching TRBD1. The DNA for the CDR3 is TGTGCCAGCAGTCATCCCATCTCGGGACAGATGAACACCGGGGAGCTGTTTTTT. Translating it yields CASSHPISGQMNTGELFF.